The rows below give T cell receptor beta chains drawn from one sample of a study of naive and memory T cell subsets. In TCRdb, the UMI-ligation and nested PCR reads were re-called with MiXCR into one record per CDR3 protein. This sample has thousands of distinct CDR3 sequences, with just over 7% found just once. Input material: CD4+ TEMRA cells from blood. All receptors come from a human donor in good health. Both conserved end residues are part of each CDR3. The order of the fields is clone size, V gene, D gene, J gene, CDR3 protein, CDR3 DNA. The D gene is left open where the match is weak. The listing skips clone size in some rows; elsewhere it reads once, few, many or a size class.

NA,TRBV7-8,TRBD2,TRBJ2-4,CASSARGVGNIQYF,TGTGCCAGCAGCGCCCGGGGGGTGGGAAACATTCAGTACTTC
many,TRBV7-7,TRBD2,TRBJ2-5,CASSLEAGRSETQYF,TGTGCCAGCAGCTTAGAAGCGGGGCGTAGTGAGACCCAGTACTTC
many,TRBV20-1,NA,TRBJ2-5,CSASPRQETQYF,TGCAGTGCTAGTCCCAGACAAGAGACCCAGTACTTC
NA,TRBV20-1,TRBD2,TRBJ2-1,CSARMPAAGGTYNEQFF,TGCAGTGCTAGAATGCCGGCAGCGGGAGGAACCTACAATGAGCAGTTCTTC
many,TRBV7-8,NA,TRBJ2-3,CASSLMDTQYF,TGTGCCAGCAGCTTAATGGATACGCAGTATTTT
few,TRBV3-1,TRBD1,TRBJ2-7,CASSLPRTGGEQYF,TGTGCCAGCAGCCTCCCCCGGACAGGGGGGGAGCAGTACTTC
few,TRBV27,NA,TRBJ2-7,CASSFTGLRGGSYEQYF,TGTGCCAGCAGTTTTACGGGCCTACGGGGAGGCTCCTACGAGCAGTACTTC
few,TRBV5-1,NA,TRBJ2-5,CASSPRTRPSETQYF,TGCGCCAGCAGCCCCCGGACAAGACCCTCGGAGACCCAGTACTTC
many,TRBV5-1,NA,TRBJ2-1,CASSPVAGTSYNEQFF,TGCGCCAGCAGCCCCGTCGCGGGAACCTCCTACAATGAGCAGTTCTTC
many,TRBV10-3,TRBD1,TRBJ1-3,CAIRDPEGRGPGNTIYF,TGTGCCATCAGGGATCCGGAGGGCAGGGGGCCCGGAAACACCATATATTTT
many,TRBV2,NA,TRBJ1-6,CASSESDLSSGIKTGSYNSPLHF,TGTGCCAGCAGTGAATCCGACCTTAGTTCGGGGATTAAGACGGGTTCCTATAATTCACCCCTCCACTTT
many,TRBV5-1,TRBD1,TRBJ2-4,CASRGTGENIQYF,TGCGCCAGCAGGGGGACAGGGGAAAACATTCAGTACTTC
NA,TRBV27,NA,TRBJ1-1,CASSSYFMNTEAFF,TGTGCCAGCAGTTCTTACTTCATGAACACTGAAGCTTTCTTT
NA,TRBV6-5,NA,TRBJ1-5,CASSPSTNQPQHF,TGTGCCAGCAGCCCCAGTACTAACCAGCCCCAGCATTTT
many,TRBV7-8,NA,TRBJ1-1,CASSLTGTGEAFF,TGTGCCAGCAGCTTAACAGGGACCGGTGAGGCTTTCTTT